This TCR beta chain was sequenced during a study of T cell clones after liver transplantation. As for the study in general: Subjects received no induction therapy and standard immunosuppression until randomization at 12-24 months post-transplant.

Trimming removed 1 base at V and 2 bases at J, with 13 bases between. The CDR3 covers 16 residues. Germline CDR1 MGHRA, CDR2 YSYEKL. Generated by immunoSEQ multiplex PCR, the TCRdb table keeps only in-frame clones and is missing some. The repertoire holds some 57,000 clones, with 60% to 80% as singletons. This TCR derives from a human patient who received a liver transplant. Some T cells may be provided by the graft donor. The source material was CD4+ T cells from blood, sampled at the 22-month timepoint. The chain has TRBV4-1 and TRBJ2-3; a weak D match, TRBD1 (5 bases). CDR3 amino acids: CASSQVLGAYTDTQYF. In nucleotides, the CDR3 is TGCGCCAGCAGCCAAGTATTAGGGGCCTACACAGATACGCAGTATTTT.